These T cell receptor beta chains were read from a single sample in a study of blood T cells in healthy people across ages. TCRdb called the 5' RACE reads again in MiXCR, with one record for every CDR3 protein. The table lists about a million distinct CDR3 sequences, roughly 51% of them singletons. The sample consisted of blood. These receptors were obtained from a woman between 55 and 75 years old in good health. Both conserved end residues are trimmed from each CDR3. Each record gives: J gene, V gene, CDR3 protein.

TRBJ2-3 TRBV4-1 ASSQVATDTQY
TRBJ2-2 TRBV29-1 SVQGPPVTGELF
TRBJ2-7 TRBV28 ASSPEHKEYEQY
TRBJ2-4 TRBV5-1 ASSLRKDREDIQY
TRBJ2-7 TRBV4-2 ASSRGLAGTYEQY
TRBJ1-1 TRBV5-6 ASSAGPTEAF
TRBJ2-1 TRBV4-1 ASSWGQAFNEQF
TRBJ2-7 TRBV7-9 ASSPPVGLAVVGSYGQY
TRBJ2-4 TRBV12-3/TRBV12-4 ASKAAGGPGIQY
TRBJ1-2 TRBV29-1 SVSGGTDYGYT
TRBJ2-5 TRBV7-8 ASSETYRVETQY
TRBJ2-4 TRBV6-5 ASSSAGIIWRQY
TRBJ2-7 TRBV12-3/TRBV12-4 ASTPSSSSYEQY
TRBJ1-4 TRBV2 ASSEDATNEKLF
TRBJ1-5 TRBV4-1 ASSQGPLSNQPQH
TRBJ2-5 TRBV20-1 SARPGQETQY
TRBJ1-4 TRBV29-1 SATGQGATNEKLF
TRBJ2-7 TRBV28 ASSVIQGDEQY
TRBJ1-6 TRBV27 ASSLNWAAQSLH
TRBJ2-3 TRBV7-2 ASSKARTDTQY
TRBJ2-1 TRBV6-2/TRBV6-3 ASSHDWEQF
TRBJ2-5 TRBV2 ASSVASVPQY
TRBJ2-3 TRBV9 ASSPDLARGTDTQY
TRBJ1-1 TRBV10-2 ASSLRQGGQAF
TRBJ1-4 TRBV4-1 ASSPGPLGGKLF
TRBJ2-5 TRBV29-1 SVGLGGTQY
TRBJ2-3 TRBV5-1 ASSLYRASTGTQY
TRBJ1-4 TRBV12-3/TRBV12-4 ASSLFVWTGDEKLF
TRBJ2-1 TRBV3-1 ASSRRRDRGSEQF
TRBJ2-3 TRBV24-1 ATSLAGGPGTQY
TRBJ2-5 TRBV29-1 SVEREAETQY
TRBJ1-6 TRBV30 AWMRTGVSPLH
TRBJ2-5 TRBV4-3 ASSPILGQQETQY
TRBJ2-7 TRBV9 ASSGVSRYEQY
TRBJ2-5 TRBV15 ATSRTSGEQTQY
TRBJ2-7 TRBV5-1 ASSLYGSVYEQY
TRBJ1-5 TRBV5-1 ASSRPLAGNNQPQH
TRBJ1-5 TRBV4-2 ASSQAGQASAQPQH
TRBJ2-5 TRBV4-1 ASSQDSGRMETQY
TRBJ1-1 TRBV5-1 ASSFENTEAF
TRBJ2-7 TRBV30 AWGPSSYEQY
TRBJ1-2 TRBV4-1 AGSSRGANYGYT
. TRBV27 ASSLSTGGYEQY